The present T cell receptor beta chain was sequenced within a study of breast tumors, draining lymph nodes, adjacent tissues. Overall study findings and caveats: Tumors had less TCR diversity than lymph nodes, more than nontumor tissue. Tumor T cell lymph node origin was a supported hypothesis, not proven.

In germline, CDR1 is MRHNA, CDR2 SNTAGT. The CDR3 is 14 residues long. Unmatched junction bases numbered 3, after V lost 6 bases and J lost 0 bases. The lymph nodes were axillary draining lymph nodes from breast cancer patients. This clonotype was detected ten times or more. What it recognizes is unknown. From the multiplex PCR reads, TCRdb called clonotypes with MiXCR, one entry per CDR3 protein. The data show approximately 210,000 distinct CDR3 sequences, with roughly a third seen just once and approximately 3.5% held by the top ten. Sequences were obtained from axillary lymph node tissue. The V gene is TRBV6-4, the J gene TRBJ2-3; 7 nucleotides line up with TRBD1. This clonotype originated in a female donor with breast cancer. Some clones in this sample may be carry-over from other donors' samples. CDR3 residues: CASSGTASTDTQYF. As DNA, the CDR3 is TGTGCCAGCAGCGGGACAGCTAGCACAGATACGCAGTATTTT.